This TCR beta chain was recovered during a study of blood T cell repertoires in COVID-19. Study in general: There were acute and convalescent COVID-19 samples, and they came from the United States, Italy and Spain.

The authors' processing: Estimates of nucleated cell counts were drawn from the amplification of reference gene primers. Some clones are missing from TCRdb's copy, which holds only in-frame ones; the method was immunoSEQ multiplex PCR. The DNA gave D and trimming, while V, J and clone size come from that table. Among 84,000 or so clones, 80% to 90% were seen once, and the ten largest hold roughly 15%. CDR3 length: 13 residues. The V and J ends lost 5 bases and 4 bases respectively, with 12 bases between them. The chain combines TRBV12-3 or TRBV12-4 with TRBJ2-7; the D gene is possibly TRBD2 (5 bases). The clonotype was recovered from an elderly woman with acute or convalescent COVID-19. The sequencing sample was made of peripheral blood. The CDR3 loop is CASSTRPGYEQYF. The CDR3 DNA sequence: TGTGCCAGCAGTACTCGTCCGGGGTACGAGCAGTACTTC.